The 30 T cell receptor beta chains below were found in one sample sequenced in a study of blood T cell repertoires in COVID-19. TCRdb's table, derived via immunoSEQ multiplex PCR, lists solely in-frame clones and lacks some. The sample lists over 150,000 clones, roughly four fifths occurring once. The specimen sequenced was peripheral blood. The receptors here all came from an elderly woman with COVID-19, enrolled during active disease.

This chain joins TRBV6-5 and TRBJ2-5; TRBD1 matches at 7 bases. CDR1 and CDR2 from the germline V gene are MNHEY and SVGAGI. The CDR3 has 15 residues. V lost 1 base to trimming and J lost 12 bases; unmatched junction nucleotides: 14. The CDR3 coding sequence is TGTGCCAGCAGTTACTTCACCCCCAGGACAGGAAGGGAGTACTTC. It encodes CASSYFTPRTGREYF.

The chain has TRBV7-9 and TRBJ1-2, with a possible D match to TRBD1 (5 bases). Germline-derived CDR1 and CDR2 are SEHNR and FQNEAQ (reference sequence). The germline V and J ends were trimmed by 0 bases and 4 bases, with 12 bases remaining between them. The CDR3 is 15 amino acids. CDR3 coding DNA: TGTGCCAGCAGCTTAGCAGGGGCGGTAATCTATGGCTACACCTTC. This sequence encodes CASSLAGAVIYGYTF.

V and J are TRBV7-2 and TRBJ2-7; 8 positions match TRBD2. Germline CDR1 reads SGHTA; CDR2 reads FQGNSA. This CDR3 region has 14 residues. V gave up 0 bases and J gave up 2 bases; unmatched junction bases: 0. The CDR3 coding sequence is TGTGCCAGCAGCTTAGCGCGGGGGGCCTACGAGCAGTACTTC. The encoded protein is CASSLARGAYEQYF.

This chain connects TRBV3-1 (or the pseudogene TRBV3-2) to TRBJ2-3; a possible D gene is TRBD2 (6 bases). The CDR3 spans 15 residues. Germline CDR1 is LGHDT and CDR2 is YNNKEL (reference sequence). V lost 2 bases and J lost 4, with 13 bases in between. CDR3 residues: CASSQTWRGADTQYF. The CDR3 DNA reads TGTGCCAGCAGCCAAACATGGAGGGGCGCAGATACGCAGTATTTT.

The CDR3 loop reads CASSAWTWDTGELFF. The CDR3 DNA sequence: TGTGCCAGCAGCGCATGGACTTGGGACACCGGGGAGCTGTTTTTT. The chain links TRBV9 to TRBJ2-2, with TRBD2 as a possible D gene (5 bases). This CDR3 comprises 15 residues. Per the germline V gene, CDR1 is SGDLS and CDR2 is YYNGEE. V lost 3 bases, J lost 3 bases, and 12 bases lay in between.

The genes are TRBV7-9 and TRBJ1-2; 9 bases are shared with TRBD1. This CDR3 region has 17 residues. Germline CDR1 reads SEHNR; CDR2 reads FQNEAQ (reference sequence). The ends lost 5 bases at V and 1 base at J; junction bases unmatched: 11. CDR3 protein: CASSQKGQGQGNYGYTF. CDR3 coding DNA: TGTGCCAGCAGCCAAAAAGGACAGGGACAGGGTAACTATGGCTACACCTTC.

The V gene is TRBV18, the J gene TRBJ2-4, with TRBD2 identical over 10 bases. Germline lookup yields CDR1 KGHSH and CDR2 LQKENI. V trimming: 5 bases; J trimming: 2 bases; junction bases outside the gene matches: 6. This CDR3 has 16 residues. The CDR3, as DNA: TGTGCCAGCTCAAACCTAGCGGGAGCGCCCAAAAACATTCAGTACTTC. It is translated as CASSNLAGAPKNIQYF. The full variable domain, completed using reference TRBV18 and TRBJ2-4, is NAGVMQNPRHLVRRRGQEARLRCSPMKGHSHVYWYRQLPEEGLKFMVYLQKENIIDESGMPKERFSAEFPKEGPSILRIQQVVRGDSAAYFCASSNLAGAPKNIQYFGAGTRLSVL.

The chain couples TRBV6-5 to TRBJ2-7; perhaps TRBD1 as D (6 bases). With 4 bases removed from V and 5 bases from J, the gap between germline ends came to 15 bases. The CDR3 totals 14 residues. Germline V gene lookup returns CDR1 MNHEY and CDR2 SVGAGI. CDR3 DNA: TGTGCCAGCAGTTCACAGGGATACAGCGACGAGCAGTACTTC. As protein: CASSSQGYSDEQYF.

The rearrangement joins TRBV29-1 to TRBJ1-2; 7 positions match TRBD1. Germline CDR1 and CDR2: SQVTM and ANQGSEA. The CDR3 spans 15 residues. Germline trimming cut 4 bases from V and 6 bases from J; bases unmatched to any gene: 14. DNA for the CDR3: TGCAGCGTTGCTGCTACGGGACAGTTTTCCCATGGCTACACCTTC. It specifies CSVAATGQFSHGYTF.

This clone showed up just once. The rearrangement uses TRBV4-1 and TRBJ1-6; D is undetermined. From germline, CDR1 is MGHRA and CDR2 YSYEKL. This CDR3 has 18 amino acids. With 0 bases removed from V and 9 bases from J, the gap between germline ends came to 21 bases. The CDR3 coding sequence is TGCGCCAGCAGCCAAGATGATGGGCGAGGGTCGACGGCTTCACCCCTCCACTTT. Translated, it gives CASSQDDGRGSTASPLHF.

J is TRBJ1-5 and V is TRBV28, with D possibly TRBD1 on 5 matching bases. The CDR3 is 14 amino acids. V lost 3 bases, J lost 5 bases, and 11 bases lay in between. Germline assignment: CDR1 MDHEN and CDR2 SYDVKM. The CDR3 here is CASSLQGPYQPQHF. The CDR3 nucleotides are TGTGCCAGCAGTTTGCAGGGTCCTTATCAGCCCCAGCATTTT.

This clone was recorded once. V gene TRBV29-1 combines with J gene TRBJ2-3, with a tentative D call TRBD2 (6 bases). The CDR3 runs 15 residues. Trimming left V 5 bases short and J 0 bases short, with 15 bases between. In germline, CDR1 is SQVTM, CDR2 ANQGSEA. CDR3 amino acids: CSVRRDSPSTDTQYF. CDR3 bases: TGCAGCGTTCGCCGGGACTCTCCTAGCACAGATACGCAGTATTTT.

The rearrangement links TRBV6-2 or TRBV6-3 to TRBJ2-5; 9 bases match TRBD2. V was pared by 0 bases and J by 5 bases, with 10 bases of the junction left unmatched. From germline, CDR1 is MNHEY and CDR2 SVGEGT. This CDR3 is 17 amino acids long. CDR3: CASSYSPTGLAVETQYF. CDR3 nucleotide sequence: TGTGCCAGCAGTTACTCCCCTACGGGACTAGCAGTGGAGACCCAGTACTTC.

The V and J genes are TRBV10-3 and TRBJ2-7, with D maybe TRBD2 (6 bases). This CDR3 has 11 amino acids. Trimming took off 5 bases at V and 5 bases at J, with 7 bases between the two ends. Germline-derived CDR1 and CDR2 are ENHRY and SYGVKD. The CDR3 is CAISPGDEQYF. The CDR3 DNA follows: TGTGCCATCAGTCCGGGGGACGAGCAGTACTTC.

The chain employs TRBV28 and TRBJ1-1, with a weak D call TRBD1 (6 bases). With 1 base removed from V and 6 bases from J, the gap between germline ends came to 15 bases. The CDR3 covers 15 residues. Looked up from germline, CDR1 is MDHEN and CDR2 is SYDVKM. The CDR3 sequence is CASSLFGGAIPEAFF. The CDR3 coding sequence is TGTGCCAGCAGTTTATTCGGGGGGGCGATCCCTGAAGCTTTCTTT.

The V and J genes are TRBV7-9 and TRBJ2-1, with D perhaps matching TRBD2 (6 bases). CDR1 is SEHNR and CDR2 is FQNEAQ in the germline V gene (reference sequence). Trimming took off 1 base at V and 6 bases at J, with 7 bases between the two ends. The CDR3 length is 13 residues. The CDR3 DNA follows: TGTGCCAGCAGCTTAGTCGGGGGCAATGAGCAGTTCTTC. This gives the protein CASSLVGGNEQFF.

The gene calls are TRBV10-1 and TRBJ2-1; 8 bases map to TRBD1. V lost 0 bases, J lost 3 bases, and 4 bases stayed unmatched. Per germline, CDR1 WNHNN and CDR2 SYGVQD (reference sequence). This CDR3 is 16 amino acids long. CDR3 in amino acids: CASSESQGAGYNEQFF. For the CDR3, the DNA is TGCGCCAGCAGTGAGTCCCAGGGGGCAGGCTACAATGAGCAGTTCTTC.

A single count supports this clone. The gene calls are TRBV23-1 and TRBJ1-6; D is unclear. TRBV23-1 counts as an open reading frame of uncertain function. The CDR3 totals 16 residues. With 10 bases removed from V and 0 bases from J, the gap between germline ends came to 16 bases. CDR3 DNA sequence: TGCGCCACCAGGAGGAACTCTAGCTCCTATAATTCACCCCTCCACTTT. Its translation is CATRRNSSSYNSPLHF.

V usage is TRBV5-1 and J usage is TRBJ2-7, with unresolved D. Deletions cut 0 bases from V and 2 bases from J, with 6 bases between. The CDR3 spans 13 residues. From germline, CDR1 is SGHRS and CDR2 YFSETQ. Written as DNA, the CDR3 is TGCGCCAGCAGCTTGGATGGAGCCTACGAGCAGTACTTC. This translates into CASSLDGAYEQYF.

The V gene is TRBV3-1 (or the pseudogene TRBV3-2), the J gene TRBJ2-7, with D perhaps matching TRBD2 (5 bases). The germline V and J ends were trimmed by 0 bases and 6 bases, with 15 bases remaining between them. The germline CDR1 and CDR2 sequences are LGHDT and YNNKEL (reference sequence). This CDR3 comprises 15 residues. The CDR3 sequence: CASSQEFGLAGEQYF. The CDR3 DNA reads as TGTGCCAGCAGCCAAGAGTTCGGGCTCGCGGGCGAGCAGTACTTC.

This chain links TRBV18 with TRBJ1-1; 9 positions agree with TRBD1. Per germline, CDR1 KGHSH and CDR2 LQKENI. The CDR3 runs 15 residues. Trimming took 5 bases from V and 5 from J; bases not matched to a gene: 9. The CDR3 bases are TGTGCCAGCTCATCTCTAGGGACAGGGTCAACTGAAGCTTTCTTT. Its protein is CASSSLGTGSTEAFF.

This clone was seen only a few times. J is TRBJ1-4 and V is TRBV18; 7 bases match TRBD1. From germline, CDR1 is KGHSH and CDR2 LQKENI. The J segment lost 8 bases and the V segment lost 3 bases, leaving 12 bases of the junction unmatched. The CDR3 has 16 residues. In DNA, the CDR3 is TGTGCCAGCTCACCGGCTAGGGGACAGTATTGGGAAAAACTGTTTTTT. It encodes CASSPARGQYWEKLFF.

The chain has TRBV7-2 and TRBJ1-5; 9 nucleotides agree with TRBD1. The V gene end was trimmed by 4 bases and the J gene end by 1 base; junction bases not matched to a gene: 14. Per germline, CDR1 SGHTA and CDR2 FQGNSA. This CDR3 spans 19 amino acids. The CDR3: CASSYSNRDREGSNQPQHF. CDR3 nucleotides: TGTGCCAGCAGCTACTCCAACCGGGACAGGGAAGGAAGCAATCAGCCCCAGCATTTT.

CDR3 loop: CASSKGASGGPETQYF. CDR3 DNA: TGTGCCAGTAGTAAAGGGGCTAGCGGGGGCCCAGAGACCCAGTACTTC. The rearrangement uses TRBV19 and TRBJ2-5, with 10 bases matching TRBD2. Germline V gene lookup returns CDR1 LNHDA and CDR2 SQIVND (reference sequence). The CDR3 runs 16 residues. V was pared by 4 bases and J by 4 bases, with 9 bases of the junction left unmatched.

This clone was seen a few times. The chain links TRBV18 to TRBJ1-4; tentatively, D is TRBD1 (6 bases). The length of the CDR3 is 15 residues. Deletions cut 2 bases from V and 4 bases from J, with 11 bases between. In germline, CDR1 is KGHSH, CDR2 LQKENI. CDR3 in amino acids: CASSPWAGDNEKLFF. CDR3 nucleotides: TGTGCCAGCTCACCATGGGCAGGGGATAATGAAAAACTGTTTTTT.

This rearrangement joins TRBV7-2 to TRBJ2-3; 12 bases map to TRBD2. This CDR3 has 17 residues. Germline V gene lookup returns CDR1 SGHTA and CDR2 FQGNSA. The V segment lost 4 bases and the J segment 1 base; nucleotides outside the gene matches: 6. The CDR3 DNA reads as TGTGCCAGCAGCTCGACACTAGCGGGGGGCCGCACAGATACGCAGTATTTT. Translating gives CASSSTLAGGRTDTQYF.

This clone appeared once. The genes are TRBV2 and TRBJ1-6; no clear D gene. The CDR3 consists of 14 residues. The germline V gene encodes CDR1 SNHLY and CDR2 FYNNEI. V was pared by 1 base and J by 14 bases, with 15 bases between. The CDR3 bases are TGTGCCAGCAGTGAAGAACTCCCGGTTCTGACCCTCCACTTT. Its protein is CASSEELPVLTLHF.

V is TRBV4-2 and J is TRBJ1-5, with a weak D call TRBD1 (5 bases). Germline V lookup: CDR1 LGHNA, CDR2 YNFKEQ. Trimming stripped 7 bases from V and 4 bases from J, with 14 bases between. This CDR3 contains 14 residues. Here the CDR3 DNA reads TGTGCCAGCACCAAAGTGGGGGGAAATCAGCCCCAGCATTTT. Its translation is CASTKVGGNQPQHF.

In DNA form, the CDR3 reads TGTGCCAGCAGCTTGATTCGGGGTTGGAGTCCAGATACGCAGTATTTT. It codes for CASSLIRGWSPDTQYF. The chain is built from TRBV5-6 and TRBJ2-3, with a weak D call TRBD2 (5 bases). The CDR3 sequence is 16 residues long. V was pared by 1 base and J by 4 bases, with 16 bases between. CDR1 SGHDT and CDR2 YYEEEE come from the germline V gene.

The chain has TRBV11-2 and TRBJ1-4, with unresolved D. Trimming removed 4 bases at V and 0 bases at J, with 12 bases between. The CDR3 is 16 residues long. Germline V gives CDR1 SGHAT, CDR2 FQNNGV. CDR3 DNA: TGTGCCAGCAGCTCCGGTTACAGAGCAACTAATGAAAAACTGTTTTTT. It encodes CASSSGYRATNEKLFF.